Following are 14 T cell receptor beta chains from one sample sequenced in a study of PD-L1 blockade in urothelial cancer. Method: immunoSEQ multiplex PCR; TCRdb's copy keeps in-frame clones and lacks some. The sample holds some 77,000 clones, roughly 87% seen once. The material was PBMCs, obtained around atezolizumab (anti-PD-L1) treatment. The receptors originated from a woman in her 70s with urothelial cancer.

This sequence joins TRBV2 and TRBJ1-4; tentative D call: TRBD1 (6 bases). V lost 6 bases, J lost 17 bases, and 19 bases lay in between. Germline CDR1 is SNHLY and CDR2 is FYNNEI. The CDR3 runs 12 residues. The CDR3: CASRERGIRPFF. DNA of the CDR3: TGTGCCAGCAGGGAAAGGGGGATCCGGCCTTTTTTT.

This clone was picked up a small number of times. The chain couples TRBV28 to TRBJ1-5, with TRBD1 identical over 10 bases. J gave up 7 bases and V 6 bases, and 9 bases lay outside the gene matches. The CDR3 length is 15 residues. Germline V gene data show CDR1 as MDHEN and CDR2 as SYDVKM. The CDR3 DNA follows: TGTGCCAGCAGACCCGACAGGGGGCGGCGGCAGCCCCAGCATTTT. Protein sequence: CASRPDRGRRQPQHF. Using reference TRBV28 and TRBJ1-5 for the parts outside the CDR3, the full variable domain is DVKVTQSSRYLVKRTGEKVFLECVQDMDHENMFWYRQDPGLGLRLIYFSYDVKMKEKGDIPEGYSVSREKKERFSLILESASTNQTSMYLCASRPDRGRRQPQHFGDGTRLSIL.

V usage is TRBV5-1 and J usage is TRBJ2-5, with 12 bases identical to TRBD2. The CDR3 contains 15 residues. The J segment lost 4 bases and the V segment lost 4 bases, leaving 5 bases of the junction unmatched. CDR1 is SGHRS and CDR2 is YFSETQ in the germline V gene. For the CDR3, the DNA is TGCGCCAGCAGCCGCGGACTAGCGGGAACAGAGACCCAGTACTTC. The encoded protein is CASSRGLAGTETQYF.

This chain connects TRBV5-4 to TRBJ1-2; maybe TRBD1 (5 bases). Germline loops: CDR1 SGHNT, CDR2 YYREEE (reference sequence). Trimming removed 4 bases from V and 1 base from J, with 17 bases in between. The CDR3 runs to 16 residues. The DNA for the CDR3 is TGTGCCAGCAGCCCCGGGGGTCAGGGATATAACTATGGCTACACCTTC. Its protein product is CASSPGGQGYNYGYTF.

The chain carries TRBV5-8 and TRBJ2-7, with D possibly being TRBD1 (6 bases). CDR1 SGHTS and CDR2 YDEGEE come from the germline V gene. There are 15 residues in the CDR3. V was cut by 9 bases and J by 2 bases, with 21 bases left in between. DNA of the CDR3: TGTGCCATCCCCCCGGGGCAGGGGTGGACCTACGAGCAGTACTTC. It is translated as CAIPPGQGWTYEQYF.

This clone appeared a single time. The rearrangement links TRBV6-6 to TRBJ1-1, with a tentative D call TRBD1 (5 bases). Germline lookup yields CDR1 MNHNY and CDR2 SVGAGI (reference sequence). The CDR3 has 14 residues. V lost 2 bases and J lost 0, with 7 bases in between. DNA of the CDR3: TGTGCCAGCAGTTACAAGGGGCTGAACACTGAAGCTTTCTTT. Its translation: CASSYKGLNTEAFF.

The chain has TRBV7-2 and TRBJ1-2; D perhaps matches TRBD1 (6 bases). This CDR3 region has 11 residues. Between the trimmed V and J ends, which lost 4 bases and 9 bases, there was a span of 9 bases. Germline CDR1 and CDR2: SGHTA and FQGNSA. This CDR3 reads CASSSDRRYTF. DNA of the CDR3: TGTGCCAGCAGCTCAGACAGGCGCTACACCTTC.

The chain combines TRBV2 with TRBJ1-4, with a tentative D call TRBD1 (5 bases). Germline CDR1 and CDR2: SNHLY and FYNNEI. There are 14 residues in the CDR3. Deletions cut 10 bases from V and 5 bases from J, with 17 bases between. CDR3 in DNA: TGTGCCACCTCGTCCCGGGGGGAAAATGAAAAACTGTTTTTT. Its protein product is CATSSRGENEKLFF.

The chain has TRBV7-9 and TRBJ2-7, with unresolved D. Germline CDR1 and CDR2: SEHNR and FQNEAQ (reference sequence). The CDR3 totals 11 residues. V shed 5 bases and J shed 7 bases, with 9 bases lying between them. CDR3 DNA: TGTGCCAGCAGCCCACTGAGGGAGCAGTACTTC. Its translation is CASSPLREQYF.

The genes are TRBV27 and TRBJ1-2, with 8 nucleotides matching TRBD1. Germline assignment: CDR1 MNHEY and CDR2 SMNVEV (reference sequence). The V gene end was trimmed by 4 bases and the J gene end by 7 bases; junction bases not matched to a gene: 5. This CDR3 region has 13 residues. CDR3 sequence (DNA): TGTGCCAGCAGTTCAGGGGGCGCGGGTGGCTACACCTTC. Residues: CASSSGGAGGYTF.

The chain recombines TRBV19 with TRBJ2-6; 12 bases fit TRBD1. Unmatched junction bases numbered 7, after V lost 3 bases and J lost 1 base. Germline assignment: CDR1 LNHDA and CDR2 SQIVND (reference sequence). The CDR3 covers 19 residues. CDR3 loop: CASSMRGQGARSGANVLTF. The DNA of the CDR3 is TGTGCCAGTAGTATGAGGGGACAGGGGGCTCGATCTGGGGCCAACGTCCTGACTTTC.

The CDR3 coding sequence is TGTGCCAGCAGCTTGGGACTAGCGTCCTCTAGCACAGATACGCAGTATTTT. As protein: CASSLGLASSSTDTQYF. The chain couples TRBV7-3 to TRBJ2-3; TRBD2 aligns across 10 bases. Trimming cost V 3 bases and J 0 bases; bases outside gene matches: 6. Germline CDR1 reads SGHTA; CDR2 reads FQGTGA. CDR3 length equals 17 residues.

V is TRBV29-1 and J is TRBJ2-5, with TRBD2 matching over 7 bases. The ends lost 2 bases at V and 1 base at J; junction bases unmatched: 10. The V gene's germline CDR1 is SQVTM and CDR2 ANQGSEA. The CDR3 covers 16 residues. CDR3 nucleotides: TGCAGCGTTGAATTGTTTGCGGGAGTGTCCCAAGAGACCCAGTACTTC. Protein: CSVELFAGVSQETQYF.

This chain joins TRBV30 and TRBJ2-7; 8 bases fit TRBD1. Germline V lookup: CDR1 GTSNPN, CDR2 SVGIG (reference sequence). This CDR3 region has 13 residues. V was pared by 0 bases and J by 7 bases, with 5 bases of the junction left unmatched. The CDR3 region is CAWSVRTGGEQYF. CDR3 nucleotides: TGTGCCTGGAGTGTACGCACAGGGGGTGAGCAGTACTTC.